Listed below are T cell receptor beta chains from one sample, sequenced in a study of monozygotic twins with inflammatory bowel disease. One entry per CDR3 protein, without DNA, is what TCRdb gives after re-calling the 5' RACE reads. The repertoire shows some 200,000 distinct CDR3 sequences; the top ten hold less than 2%. Sequencing was carried out using blood. The source of these receptors is a human donor with ulcerative colitis or Crohn's disease, or a healthy co-twin of an affected twin (not recorded which). The CDR3 runs from the conserved cysteine through the conserved F or W. Each record gives: V gene, J gene, CDR3 protein.

>TRBV28|TRBJ2-7
CASSLGTKYEQYF
>TRBV7-2|TRBJ2-2
CASSLGAGVGTGELFF
>TRBV7-6|TRBJ1-6
CASSPEGQGGSPLHF
>TRBV18|TRBJ1-1
CASSPGPTGIGTEAFF
>TRBV5-1|TRBJ2-1
CASSLTQNEQFF
>TRBV7-6|TRBJ2-6
CASSGGKRDPGANVLTF
>TRBV4-1|TRBJ2-7
CASNQGFCSYEQYF
>TRBV10-3|TRBJ2-3
CAISVISGFNRADTQYF
>TRBV7-9|TRBJ2-2
CASSRAGGKTGELFF
>TRBV5-1|TRBJ1-2
CASSGTDNYGYTF
>TRBV18|TRBJ2-1
CASSIRGTDNEQFF
>TRBV15|TRBJ2-2
CATSRISSTGELFF
>TRBV7-8|TRBJ1-4
CASSFKWTDEKLFF
>TRBV3-1|TRBJ2-7
CASSQGSEQYF
>TRBV19|TRBJ1-5
CASSPEAGFGQPQHF
>TRBV12-3/TRBV12-4|TRBJ2-2
CASFQTSGPPGELFF